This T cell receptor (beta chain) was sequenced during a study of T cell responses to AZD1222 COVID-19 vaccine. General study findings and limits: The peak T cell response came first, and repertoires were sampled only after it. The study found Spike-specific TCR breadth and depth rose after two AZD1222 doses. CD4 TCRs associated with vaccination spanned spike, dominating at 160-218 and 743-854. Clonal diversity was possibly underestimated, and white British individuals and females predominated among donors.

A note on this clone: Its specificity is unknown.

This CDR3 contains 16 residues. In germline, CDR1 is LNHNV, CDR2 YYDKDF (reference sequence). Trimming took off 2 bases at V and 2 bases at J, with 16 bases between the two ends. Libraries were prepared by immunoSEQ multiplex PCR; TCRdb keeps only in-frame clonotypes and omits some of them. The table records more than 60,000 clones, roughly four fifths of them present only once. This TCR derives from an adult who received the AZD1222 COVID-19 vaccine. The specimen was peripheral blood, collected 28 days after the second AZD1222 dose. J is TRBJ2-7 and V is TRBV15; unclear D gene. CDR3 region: CATSRPKGFWPYEQYF. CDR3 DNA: TGTGCCACCAGCAGACCGAAAGGGTTCTGGCCCTACGAGCAGTACTTC. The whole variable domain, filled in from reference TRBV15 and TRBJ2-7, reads DAMVIQNPRYQVTQFGKPVTLSCSQTLNHNVMYWYQQKSSQAPKLLFHYYDKDFNNEADTPDNFQSRRPNTSFCFLDIRSPGLGDTAMYLCATSRPKGFWPYEQYFGPGTRLTVT.